The 9 T cell receptor beta chains below were found in one sample sequenced in a study of response to subunit inactivated influenza vaccine (dated by TCRdb to 2017 to 2018). The library was generated by RT-PCR. Sequencing was performed on an Illumina HiSeq 2500. Clones were called with MiXCR by TCRdb after fastp trimmed the public reads at Q25, and only in-frame beta chains were retained. Rows merge per CDR3 protein into single entries with the most common DNA and genes. This sample gives around 540,000 distinct CDR3 sequences in total; approximately 12% of them show up just once. Of the sample, about 10% is held by the ten largest clones. The sequencing used PBMCs from blood, collected on the day of vaccination. The receptors shown here come from a man aged 50 or older who received an inactivated influenza vaccine. Donor details come from another sample of the same person, matched by shared clones.

Ten or more counts support this clonotype. This chain uses TRBV12-3 or TRBV12-4 with TRBJ1-4, with 7 bases that match TRBD1. The CDR3 runs to 15 residues. V lost 5 bases and J lost 4; bases outside the gene matches: 7. Written as DNA, the CDR3 is TGTGCCAGCAGTCAACCGGGACAGCTTAATGAAAAACTGTTTTTT. Its protein product is CASSQPGQLNEKLFF.

The rearrangement links TRBV5-1 to TRBJ2-7; D is uncertain. From germline, CDR1 is SGHRS and CDR2 YFSETQ. The CDR3 is 18 amino acids. V was trimmed by 1 base and J by 3 bases, leaving 23 bases between them. The CDR3 loop is CASSLSPPLQEHFYEQYF. The CDR3 nucleotides read TGCGCCAGCAGCTTGTCGCCCCCGTTGCAGGAACATTTCTACGAGCAGTACTTC.

V and J are TRBV20-1 and TRBJ2-3, with TRBD2 matching over 12 bases. The length of the CDR3 is 14 residues. The V segment lost 3 bases and the J segment 4 bases; nucleotides outside the gene matches: 2. Germline CDR1 is DFQATT and CDR2 is SNEGSKA (reference sequence). The CDR3, as DNA: TGCAGTGCTAGTCGGACTAGCGGGGCAGATACGCAGTATTTT. It encodes CSASRTSGADTQYF.

The chain employs TRBV20-1 and TRBJ2-1; D may be TRBD2 (7 bases). Germline V lookup: CDR1 DFQATT, CDR2 SNEGSKA (reference sequence). The CDR3 has 15 residues. The CDR3: CSYQGGGSSTYEQFF. The CDR3 bases are TGCAGCTACCAAGGGGGGGGATCTTCGACGTATGAGCAGTTCTTC.

V and J are TRBV3-1 and TRBJ2-1; 8 positions agree with TRBD1. Unmatched junction bases numbered 1, after V lost 0 bases and J lost 0 bases. CDR3 size: 16 residues. CDR1 is LGHDT, CDR2 YNNKEL, per germline (reference sequence). CDR3 protein: CASSQDRGPSYNEQFF. The CDR3 nucleotides read TGTGCCAGCAGCCAAGACAGGGGGCCCTCCTACAATGAGCAGTTCTTC.

The chain couples TRBV30 to TRBJ2-7; TRBD2 matches 7 bases. V lost 2 bases, J lost 2 bases, and 12 bases stayed unmatched. This CDR3 comprises 16 residues. Germline V lookup: CDR1 GTSNPN, CDR2 SVGIG (reference sequence). CDR3 sequence (DNA): TGTGCCTGGAGTCCTCCCCCCGGACTAGGCACCTACGAGCAGTACTTC. This codes for CAWSPPPGLGTYEQYF.

Only a few counts were recorded for this clonotype. V gene TRBV28 combines with J gene TRBJ2-1; tentatively, D is TRBD1 (6 bases). Trimming took off 6 bases at V and 8 bases at J, with 14 bases between the two ends. CDR1 and CDR2 (germline): MDHEN, SYDVKM. The CDR3 totals 13 residues. CDR3 coding DNA: TGTGCCAGCAGCACAGGGATGGAAGATGAGCAGTTCTTC. Protein sequence: CASSTGMEDEQFF.

This sequence joins TRBV11-2 and TRBJ2-1, with 14 bases identical to TRBD2. The CDR3 totals 19 residues. Per germline, CDR1 SGHAT and CDR2 FQNNGV. V lost 2 bases to trimming and J lost 9 bases; unmatched junction nucleotides: 15. The CDR3 reads CASSLRGLAGANRGPEQFF. The CDR3 nucleotides read TGTGCCAGCAGCTTACGGGGACTAGCGGGAGCCAACCGGGGTCCTGAGCAGTTCTTC.

V usage is TRBV6-2 or TRBV6-3 and J usage is TRBJ1-1, with TRBD1 identical over 7 bases. Germline V gives CDR1 MNHEY, CDR2 SVGEGT. V gave up 4 bases and J gave up 6 bases; unmatched junction bases: 11. There are 15 residues in the CDR3. The CDR3 is CASSSHLQGRAEAFF. CDR3 DNA sequence: TGTGCCAGCAGTTCCCACCTACAGGGGAGGGCTGAAGCTTTCTTT.